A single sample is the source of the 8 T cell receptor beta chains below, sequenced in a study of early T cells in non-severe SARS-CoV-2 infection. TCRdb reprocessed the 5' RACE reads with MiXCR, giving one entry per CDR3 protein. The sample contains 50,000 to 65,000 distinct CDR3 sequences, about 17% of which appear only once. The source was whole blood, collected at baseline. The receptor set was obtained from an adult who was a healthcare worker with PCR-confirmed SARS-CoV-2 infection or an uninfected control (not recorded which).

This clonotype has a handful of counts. The CDR3: CASSSSQGEREKLFF. CDR3 sequence (DNA): TGTGCCAGCAGCTCATCACAGGGGGAGAGGGAAAAACTGTTTTTT. The chain is built from TRBV5-4 and TRBJ1-4; TRBD1 matches at 8 bases. The V gene end was trimmed by 3 bases and the J gene end by 8 bases; junction bases not matched to a gene: 9. Germline values: CDR1 SGHNT, CDR2 YYREEE (reference sequence). There are 15 residues in the CDR3. Together with reference TRBV5-4 and TRBJ1-4, the CDR3 gives the full variable domain: ETGVTQSPTHLIKTRGQQVTLRCSSQSGHNTVSWYQQALGQGPQFIFQYYREEENGRGNFPPRFSGLQFPNYSSELNVNALELDDSALYLCASSSSQGEREKLFFGSGTQLSVL.

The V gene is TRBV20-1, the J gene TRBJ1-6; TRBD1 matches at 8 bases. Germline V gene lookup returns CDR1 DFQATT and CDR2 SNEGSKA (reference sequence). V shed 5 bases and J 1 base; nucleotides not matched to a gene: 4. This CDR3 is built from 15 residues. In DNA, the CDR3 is TGCAGTGCTCGTACAGGGGGGTCCTATAATTCACCCCTCCACTTT. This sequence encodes CSARTGGSYNSPLHF.

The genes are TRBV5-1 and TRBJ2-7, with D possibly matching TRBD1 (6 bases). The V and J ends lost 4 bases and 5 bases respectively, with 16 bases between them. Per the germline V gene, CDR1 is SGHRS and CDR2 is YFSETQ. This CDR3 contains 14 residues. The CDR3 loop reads CASSNSGTSHEQYF. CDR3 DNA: TGCGCCAGCAGCAATTCCGGGACAAGCCACGAGCAGTACTTC.

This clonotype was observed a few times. This CDR3 is CASSSGTSDNNEQFF. The CDR3 DNA follows: TGTGCCAGCAGCTCGGGGACTAGCGACAACAATGAGCAGTTCTTC. J is TRBJ2-1 and V is TRBV14; TRBD2 agrees at 10 bases. Germline assignment: CDR1 SGHDN and CDR2 FVKESK. The V gene end was trimmed by 5 bases and the J gene end by 5 bases; junction bases not matched to a gene: 6. The CDR3 is 15 amino acids.

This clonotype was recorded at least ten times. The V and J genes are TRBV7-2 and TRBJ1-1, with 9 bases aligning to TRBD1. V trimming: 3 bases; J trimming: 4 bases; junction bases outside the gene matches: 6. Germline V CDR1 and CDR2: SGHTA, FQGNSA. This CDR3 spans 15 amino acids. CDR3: CASSFGDRGSTEAFF. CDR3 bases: TGTGCCAGCAGCTTCGGCGACAGGGGGAGCACTGAAGCTTTCTTT. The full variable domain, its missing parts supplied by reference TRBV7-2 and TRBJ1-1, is GAGVSQSPSNKVTEKGKDVELRCDPISGHTALYWYRQSLGQGLEFLIYFQGNSAPDKSGLPSDRFSAERTGGSVSTLTIQRTQQEDSAVYLCASSFGDRGSTEAFFGQGTRLTVV.

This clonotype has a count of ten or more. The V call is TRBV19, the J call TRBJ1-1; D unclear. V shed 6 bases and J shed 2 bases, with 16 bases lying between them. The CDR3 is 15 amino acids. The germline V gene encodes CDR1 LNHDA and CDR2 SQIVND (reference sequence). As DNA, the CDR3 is TGTGCCAGTAGCCTCAAAACGGGAATAAACACTGAAGCTTTCTTT. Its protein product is CASSLKTGINTEAFF.

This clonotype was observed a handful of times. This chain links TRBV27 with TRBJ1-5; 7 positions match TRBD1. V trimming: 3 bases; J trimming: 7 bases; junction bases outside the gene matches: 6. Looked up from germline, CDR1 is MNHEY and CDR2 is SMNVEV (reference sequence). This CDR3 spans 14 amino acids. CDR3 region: CASSLTGIGQPQHF. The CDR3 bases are TGTGCCAGCAGTTTGACAGGGATCGGGCAGCCCCAGCATTTT.

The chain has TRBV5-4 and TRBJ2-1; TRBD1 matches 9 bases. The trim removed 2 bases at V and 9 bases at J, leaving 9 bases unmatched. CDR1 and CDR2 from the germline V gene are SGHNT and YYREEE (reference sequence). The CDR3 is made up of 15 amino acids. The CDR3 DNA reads TGTGCCAGCAGCTTCCCGGGGGACAGGGCCCGTGAGCAGTTCTTC. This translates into CASSFPGDRAREQFF.